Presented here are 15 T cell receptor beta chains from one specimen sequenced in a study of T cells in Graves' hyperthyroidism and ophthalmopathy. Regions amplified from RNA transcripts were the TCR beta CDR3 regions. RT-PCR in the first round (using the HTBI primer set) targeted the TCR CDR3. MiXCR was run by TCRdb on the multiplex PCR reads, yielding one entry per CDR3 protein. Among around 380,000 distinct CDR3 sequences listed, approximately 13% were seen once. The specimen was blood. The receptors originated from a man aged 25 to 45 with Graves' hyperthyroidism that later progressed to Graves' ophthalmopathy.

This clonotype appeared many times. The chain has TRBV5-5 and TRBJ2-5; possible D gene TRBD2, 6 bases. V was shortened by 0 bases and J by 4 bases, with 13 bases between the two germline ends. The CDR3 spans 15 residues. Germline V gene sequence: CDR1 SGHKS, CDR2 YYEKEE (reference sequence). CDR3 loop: CASSLVLAALETQYF. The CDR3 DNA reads TGTGCCAGCAGCTTGGTCTTAGCGGCATTAGAGACCCAGTACTTC.

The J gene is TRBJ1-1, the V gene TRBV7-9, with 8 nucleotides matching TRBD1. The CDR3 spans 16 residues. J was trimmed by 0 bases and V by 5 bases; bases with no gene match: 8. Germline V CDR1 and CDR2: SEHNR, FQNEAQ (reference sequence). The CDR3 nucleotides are TGTGCCAGCAGCCGAAACAGGGGGATGATGAACACTGAAGCTTTCTTT. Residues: CASSRNRGMMNTEAFF.

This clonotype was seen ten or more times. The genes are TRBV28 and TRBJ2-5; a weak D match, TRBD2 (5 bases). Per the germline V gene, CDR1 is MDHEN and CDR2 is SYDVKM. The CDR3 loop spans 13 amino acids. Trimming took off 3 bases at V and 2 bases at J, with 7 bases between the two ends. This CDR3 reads CASSFRGQETQYF. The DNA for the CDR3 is TGTGCCAGCAGTTTCAGAGGGCAAGAGACCCAGTACTTC.

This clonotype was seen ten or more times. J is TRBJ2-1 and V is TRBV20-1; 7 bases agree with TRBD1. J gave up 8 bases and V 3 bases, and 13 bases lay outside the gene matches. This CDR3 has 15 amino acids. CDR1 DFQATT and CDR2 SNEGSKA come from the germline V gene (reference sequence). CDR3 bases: TGCAGTGCTAGTGACCAGGGACAGCCCCCGGATGAGCAGTTCTTC. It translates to CSASDQGQPPDEQFF.

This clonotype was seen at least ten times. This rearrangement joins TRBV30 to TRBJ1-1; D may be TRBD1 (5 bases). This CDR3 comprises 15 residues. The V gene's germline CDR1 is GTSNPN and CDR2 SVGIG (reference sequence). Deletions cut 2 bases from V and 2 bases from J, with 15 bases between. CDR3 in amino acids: CAWSTWGGLNTEAFF. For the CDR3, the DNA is TGTGCCTGGAGTACCTGGGGGGGGTTAAACACTGAAGCTTTCTTT. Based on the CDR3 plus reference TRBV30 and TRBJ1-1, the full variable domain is SQTIHQWPATLVQPVGSPLSLECTVEGTSNPNLYWYRQAAGRGLQLLFYSVGIGQISSEVPQNLSASRPQDRQFILSSKKLLLSDSGFYLCAWSTWGGLNTEAFFGQGTRLTVV.

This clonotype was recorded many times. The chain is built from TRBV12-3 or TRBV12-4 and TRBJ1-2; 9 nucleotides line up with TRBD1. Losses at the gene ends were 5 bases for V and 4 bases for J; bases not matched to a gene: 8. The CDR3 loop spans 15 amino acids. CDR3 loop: CASSPSGTGLYGYTF. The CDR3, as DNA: TGTGCCAGCAGTCCAAGTGGGACAGGGCTCTATGGCTACACCTTC.

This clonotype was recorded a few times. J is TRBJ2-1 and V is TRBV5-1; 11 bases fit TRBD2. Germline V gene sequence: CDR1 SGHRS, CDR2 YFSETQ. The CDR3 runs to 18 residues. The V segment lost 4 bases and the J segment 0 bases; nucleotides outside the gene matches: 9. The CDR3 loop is CASSIPTSGKSSYNEQFF. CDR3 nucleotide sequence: TGCGCCAGCAGCATTCCGACTAGCGGGAAAAGCTCCTACAATGAGCAGTTCTTC.

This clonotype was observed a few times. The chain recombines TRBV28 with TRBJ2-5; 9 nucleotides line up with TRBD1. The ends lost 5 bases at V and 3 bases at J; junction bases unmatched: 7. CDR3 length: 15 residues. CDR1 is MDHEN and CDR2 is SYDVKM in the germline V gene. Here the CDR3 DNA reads TGTGCCAGCAGTCCTGGCGGGACAGGGAAAGAGACCCAGTACTTC. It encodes CASSPGGTGKETQYF. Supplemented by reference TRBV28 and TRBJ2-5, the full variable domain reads DVKVTQSSRYLVKRTGEKVFLECVQDMDHENMFWYRQDPGLGLRLIYFSYDVKMKEKGDIPEGYSVSREKKERFSLILESASTNQTSMYLCASSPGGTGKETQYFGPGTRLLVL.

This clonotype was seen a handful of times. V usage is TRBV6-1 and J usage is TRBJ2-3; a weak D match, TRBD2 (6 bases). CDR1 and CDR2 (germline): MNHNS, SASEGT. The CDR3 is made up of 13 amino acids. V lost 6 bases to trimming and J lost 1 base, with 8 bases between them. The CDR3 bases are TGTGCCAGCAGACCGGGAGGCACAGATACGCAGTATTTT. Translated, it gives CASRPGGTDTQYF.

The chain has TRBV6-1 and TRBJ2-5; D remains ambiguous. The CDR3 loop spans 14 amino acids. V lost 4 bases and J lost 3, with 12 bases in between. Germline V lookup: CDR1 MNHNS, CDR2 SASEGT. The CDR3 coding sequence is TGTGCCAGCAGTGTGCCAGCCCCTAAAGAGACCCAGTACTTC. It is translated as CASSVPAPKETQYF.

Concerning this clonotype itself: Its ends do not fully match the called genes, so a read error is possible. CDR3 sequence reads: CSSSPQGRAFWYF. The CDR3 DNA sequence: TGTTCCAGCAGCCCTCAGGGGCGGGCCTTTTGGTACTTC. J is TRBJ2-5 and V is TRBV27; tentative D call: TRBD1 (6 bases). Germline V CDR1 and CDR2: MNHEY, SMNVEV (reference sequence). This CDR3 is built from 13 residues.

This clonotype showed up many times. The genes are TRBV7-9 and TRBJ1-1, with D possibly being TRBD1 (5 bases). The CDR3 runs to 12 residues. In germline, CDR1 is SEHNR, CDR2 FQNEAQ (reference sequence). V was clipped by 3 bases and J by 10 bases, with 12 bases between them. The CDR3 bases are TGTGCCAGCAGCTTCGCCGGGGGGAGAGCTTTCTTT. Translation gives CASSFAGGRAFF.

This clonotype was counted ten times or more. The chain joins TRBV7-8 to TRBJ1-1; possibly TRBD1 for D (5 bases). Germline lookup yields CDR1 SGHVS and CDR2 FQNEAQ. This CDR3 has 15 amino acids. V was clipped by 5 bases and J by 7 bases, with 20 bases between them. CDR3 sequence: CASSPEAAWGVEAFF. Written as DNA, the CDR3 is TGTGCCAGCAGCCCAGAAGCTGCCTGGGGGGTTGAAGCTTTCTTT.

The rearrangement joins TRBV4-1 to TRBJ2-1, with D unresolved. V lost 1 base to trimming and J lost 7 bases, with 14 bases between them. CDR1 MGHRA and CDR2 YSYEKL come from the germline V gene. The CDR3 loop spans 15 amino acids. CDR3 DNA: TGCGCCAGCAGCCAAGGGCCCCGAACTGGAAATGAGCAGTTCTTC. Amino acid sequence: CASSQGPRTGNEQFF.

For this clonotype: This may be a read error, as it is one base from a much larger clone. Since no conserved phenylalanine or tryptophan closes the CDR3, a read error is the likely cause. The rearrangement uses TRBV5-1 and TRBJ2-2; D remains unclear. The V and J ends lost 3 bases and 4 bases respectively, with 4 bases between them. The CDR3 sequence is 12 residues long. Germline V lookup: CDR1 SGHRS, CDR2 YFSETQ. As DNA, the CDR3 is TGCGCCAGCAGCTCGGTCACCGGGGAGCTGTTTGTT. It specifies CASSSVTGELFV.